What follows are 3 T cell receptor beta chains derived from one specimen sequenced in a study of cytomegalovirus exposure and HLA in healthy donors. With 60 Vbeta and 13 Jbeta primers, the PCR was carried out. Assay: immunoSEQ multiplex PCR; the TCRdb copy retains only in-frame clones and omits some. The sample has around 140,000 clones; 74% are singletons. The sample was PBMCs. The receptor source for this set is a male donor in good health and CMV-seronegative.

The genes are TRBV11-2 and TRBJ2-2, with 11 bases fitting TRBD1. CDR3 size: 17 residues. V lost 3 bases and J lost 7; bases outside the gene matches: 10. The germline gives CDR1 SGHAT, CDR2 FQNNGV. The CDR3 here is CASSLDAHGTGGGELFF. CDR3 DNA sequence: TGTGCCAGCAGCTTGGATGCACATGGGACAGGGGGCGGGGAGCTGTTTTTT.

The chain recombines TRBV30 with TRBJ2-1; TRBD1 matches 10 bases. CDR3 length equals 13 residues. Unmatched junction bases numbered 2, after V lost 8 bases and J lost 1 base. Per the germline V gene, CDR1 is GTSNPN and CDR2 is SVGIG (reference sequence). The CDR3 sequence: CARDRGSYNEQFF. The CDR3 DNA follows: TGTGCCCGGGACAGGGGATCCTACAATGAGCAGTTCTTC.

The CDR3 DNA is TGTGCCAGCAGGAACCACAGGGGTAGCAATCAGCCCCAGCATTTT. This codes for CASRNHRGSNQPQHF. The J gene is TRBJ1-5, the V gene TRBV28, with 7 positions matching TRBD1. The germline CDR1 and CDR2 sequences are MDHEN and SYDVKM. CDR3 size: 15 residues. V lost 6 bases and J lost 0; bases outside the gene matches: 5. Looking up the rest from reference TRBV28 and TRBJ1-5 gives the full variable domain: DVKVTQSSRYLVKRTGEKVFLECVQDMDHENMFWYRQDPGLGLRLIYFSYDVKMKEKGDIPEGYSVSREKKERFSLILESASTNQTSMYLCASRNHRGSNQPQHFGDGTRLSIL.